This TCR beta chain was identified in a study of blood T cells in healthy people across ages. In the case of this clonotype: Its antigen is still unknown. A clone one base away is much larger, so this may be a read error.

A minimum of 6 million PBMCs was isolated per sample. Germline lookup yields CDR1 SGHVS and CDR2 FQNEAQ. Trimming cost V 4 bases and J 1 base; bases outside gene matches: 3. The CDR3 is made up of 15 amino acids. Study-wide results and caveats: PBMCs that were unsorted prevented a conclusive naive versus antigen-experienced comparison.

Together with a sample-barcoded 5' primer, a J-beta primer mix was included in a second PCR lasting about 7 to 11 cycles. Each CDR3 protein is one row after TCRdb ran MiXCR on the 5' RACE reads. The sample lists hundreds of thousands of distinct CDR3 sequences, 29% seen once, with approximately 15% in the top ten. J is TRBJ2-3 and V is TRBV7-8; TRBD2 matches at 9 bases. Specimen: blood. This receptor was obtained from a woman at least 80 years old in good health. This CDR3 reads CASSSRTSGTDTQYF. CDR3 sequence (DNA): TGTGCCAGCAGCTCCAGGACTAGCGGCACAGATACGCAGTATTTT.